This T cell receptor beta chain was recovered during a study of sequential checkpoint blockade in melanoma. The overall study: Arm A got nivolumab then ipilimumab; arm B the reverse, 1:1.

Generated by immunoSEQ multiplex PCR, the TCRdb table keeps only in-frame clones and is missing some. The sample contains about 17,000 clones, around 65% of which appear only once. Documented treatment: randomized to nivolumab then ipilimumab (arm A) or the reverse (arm B). From thawed PBMCs, live CD3+CD8+ cells negative for CD19 and CD56 were sorted. Trimming removed 6 bases from V and 10 bases from J, with 10 bases in between. The CDR3 is made up of 11 amino acids. Germline V gene sequence: CDR1 MNHNS, CDR2 SASEGT. The origin of this receptor is a human donor with melanoma. Here the sequenced sample was CD8+ T cells sorted from blood (inferred from file names), taken from a patient given nivolumab and ipilimumab in sequence. The chain links TRBV6-1 to TRBJ2-1; weak D call: TRBD1 (6 bases). CDR3 sequence: CASRAGEEQFF. The CDR3, as DNA: TGTGCCAGCAGGGCAGGGGAAGAGCAGTTCTTC.